The rows below give T cell receptor beta chains drawn from one sample of a study of blood T cells in healthy people across ages. In TCRdb, the 5' RACE reads were re-called with MiXCR into one record per CDR3 protein. The table shows about 640,000 distinct CDR3 sequences, with approximately 59% occurring only once. The sequencing sample was made of blood. These receptor sequences come from a man in his sixties in good health. CDR3s include the opening cysteine and the closing phenylalanine or tryptophan. Each record gives: J gene, D gene, clone size, V gene, CDR3 protein, CDR3 DNA. D genes are given only for firm matches. Size tells how often a clone was seen (once, few, many) or the class of an expanded clone, and some rows leave it out.

TRBJ2-1 TRBD1 few TRBV5-6 CASSPNRGSSYNEQFF TGTGCCAGCAGCCCTAACAGGGGGAGCTCCTACAATGAGCAGTTCTTC
TRBJ2-5 TRBD2 . TRBV12-3/TRBV12-4 CASSPDGGEQYF TGTGCCAGCAGCCCCGACGGGGGGGAGCAGTACTTC
TRBJ1-1 . . TRBV6-2/TRBV6-3 CASSYLPGQVLTEAFF TGTGCCAGCAGTTACCTACCTGGGCAGGTACTTACTGAAGCTTTCTTT
TRBJ2-7 TRBD2 . TRBV20-1 CSARLDRGAYEQYF TGCAGTGCTAGATTGGACCGGGGGGCCTACGAGCAGTACTTC
TRBJ2-7 TRBD1 many TRBV20-1 CSASSLGQGSSEQYF TGCAGTGCTAGTTCACTGGGACAGGGTAGTTCCGAGCAGTACTTC
TRBJ1-5 . . TRBV10-3 CAISEAGDAQPQHF TGTGCCATCAGTGAGGCGGGGGATGCGCAGCCCCAGCATTTT
TRBJ2-7 TRBD1 few TRBV20-1 CSAIGTGGRYEQYF TGCAGTGCTATCGGGACAGGGGGACGGTACGAGCAGTACTTC
TRBJ2-3 . once TRBV5-6 CASSRPGGPTDTQYF TGTGCCAGCAGCCGTCCGGGCGGACCCACAGATACGCAGTATTTT
TRBJ2-5 . many TRBV7-2 CASSKQETQYF TGTGCCAGCAGCAAACAAGAGACCCAGTACTTC
TRBJ2-2 . . TRBV2 CASGDFTNTGELFF TGTGCCAGCGGGGACTTCACGAACACCGGGGAGCTGTTTTTT
TRBJ2-6 TRBD1 few TRBV7-2 CASSLGQAGANVLTF TGTGCCAGCAGCCTCGGACAGGCTGGGGCCAACGTCCTGACTTTC
TRBJ1-1 . . TRBV29-1 CSVEATENTEAFF TGCAGCGTTGAGGCGACAGAGAACACTGAAGCTTTCTTT
TRBJ2-1 . . TRBV6-1 CASSEGLTNEQFF TGTGCCAGCAGTGAAGGACTAACCAATGAGCAGTTCTTC